These T cell receptor beta chains were read from a single sample in a study of cytomegalovirus exposure and HLA in healthy donors. Profiled with immunoSEQ multiplex PCR; TCRdb holds only in-frame clones, not every one. The table records some 170,000 clones, 65% to 80% of them present only once. Sequences were obtained from PBMCs. The receptors shown here come from a woman in her 50s in good health and CMV-seropositive. CDR3s include the opening cysteine and the closing phenylalanine or tryptophan. A D gene is named only where the DNA matches it firmly. For some rows the clone size is stated as once, few or many, or as a class when expanded; others skip it.

V gene	D gene	J gene	clone size	CDR3 DNA	CDR3 protein
TRBV7-9	TRBD1	TRBJ1-1	.	TGTGCCAGCACCCAGACAGGGGCGAACACTGAAGCTTTCTTT	CASTQTGANTEAFF
TRBV2	TRBD1	TRBJ2-7	.	TGTGCCAGCAGTGAATTTAATCTGGGACAGGGGGCTTACGAGCAGTACTTC	CASSEFNLGQGAYEQYF
TRBV10-2	.	TRBJ1-6	.	TGCGCCAGCGGGGGGGCCTCTCGGTCACCCCTCCACTTT	CASGGASRSPLHF
TRBV7-2	TRBD2	TRBJ2-3	.	TGTGCCAGCACCTGGGGTAGCGGGGGGGCCATAGATACGCAGTATTTT	CASTWGSGGAIDTQYF
TRBV6-5	.	TRBJ2-5	.	TGTGCCAGCAGGGAACACGGGGAGACCCAGTACTTC	CASREHGETQYF
TRBV6-5	.	TRBJ1-4	.	TGTGCCAGCAGTCCTACGGGAGCAACTAATGAAAAACTGTTTTTT	CASSPTGATNEKLFF
TRBV29-1	.	TRBJ1-1	.	TGCAGCGTGGCAATGAACAGGGTAATCTCGGGGAACACTGAAGCTTTCTTT	CSVAMNRVISGNTEAFF
TRBV18	TRBD1	TRBJ1-1	.	TGTGCCAGCTCACCGACAGGGATGAACACTGAAGCTTTCTTT	CASSPTGMNTEAFF
TRBV7-9	TRBD1	TRBJ1-1	few	TGTGCCAGCAGCACTTCCCGACAGGGGAGAACACGGAACACTGAAGCTTTCTTT	CASSTSRQGRTRNTEAFF
TRBV25-1	.	TRBJ2-7	.	TGTGCCTCCGGGGTTTCGGGCGCCGAACGGGTGCGGTACTTC	CASGVSGAERVRYF
TRBV4-2	.	TRBJ1-6	.	TGTGCCAGCAGTCAGAGAGACAAGGAATCACCCCTCCACTTT	CASSQRDKESPLHF
TRBV4-1	TRBD1	TRBJ1-2	.	TGCGCCAGCAGCTTAAGGACAGGAATAAACGGCTACACCTTC	CASSLRTGINGYTF
TRBV6-1	.	TRBJ1-5	once	TGTGCCAGCAATATCAAGGGGATTAATCAGCCCCAGCATTTT	CASNIKGINQPQHF
TRBV4-1	.	TRBJ2-5	.	TGCGCCAGCAGCCACCCAGGGGTGCGGGAGACCCAGTACTTC	CASSHPGVRETQYF
TRBV2	TRBD1	TRBJ2-7	.	TGTGCCAGCAGGGGGACAGGCGAAATCTACGAGCAGTACTTC	CASRGTGEIYEQYF
TRBV7-3	TRBD2	TRBJ2-1	.	TGTGCCAGCAGCTCAACCGGGACTAAGTACAATGAGCAGTTCTTC	CASSSTGTKYNEQFF
TRBV7-9	.	TRBJ2-1	.	TGTGCCAGCAGCTTAGCTATGGGGAGGAATGAGCAGTTCTTC	CASSLAMGRNEQFF
TRBV13	.	TRBJ2-5	.	TGTGCCAGCAGCTGGGGGCCATCAGAGACCCAGTACTTC	CASSWGPSETQYF
TRBV10-2	TRBD2	TRBJ2-5	.	TGCGCCAGCAGTTTTAGCGGGGGAGGGGAGACCCAGTACTTC	CASSFSGGGETQYF
TRBV4-1	.	TRBJ2-2	.	TGCGCCAGCAGCCCGTTACGTGGCAGGTTTATCGCCGGGGAGCTGTTTTTT	CASSPLRGRFIAGELFF
TRBV5-5	.	TRBJ1-2	.	TGTGCCAGCAGCGTACCACCCGTCAACGGGAGACGATCGCATGGCTACACCTTC	CASSVPPVNGRRSHGYTF
TRBV30	.	TRBJ2-1	few	TGTGCCTGGATGAAAGGGACTGCCTCCTACAATGAGCAGTTCTTC	CAWMKGTASYNEQFF
TRBV7-7	.	TRBJ2-5	.	TGTGCCAGCAGCTCCGGGACACAAGAGACCCAGTACTTC	CASSSGTQETQYF
TRBV9	TRBD2	TRBJ2-5	.	TGTGCCAGCAGCGCCACCCCGGGACTAGCCCTAGAGACCCAGTACTTC	CASSATPGLALETQYF
TRBV7-7	TRBD2	TRBJ2-1	.	TGTGCCAGCAGCTTAGGTACTAGCGGGGGGCCCAGTAGCTCCTACAATGAGCAGTTCTTC	CASSLGTSGGPSSSYNEQFF
TRBV5-1	TRBD1	TRBJ1-1	few	TGCGCCAGCAGCCCGGGGACAGGGGGTTTTTTAACTGAAGCTTTCTTT	CASSPGTGGFLTEAFF
TRBV2	.	TRBJ2-7	.	TGTTCCAGCAGAGGAGACGTCCACGAGCAGTACTTC	CSSRGDVHEQYF
TRBV13	.	TRBJ2-1	.	TGTGCCAGCAGCTTGGTGGCCCACAATGAGCAGTTCTTC	CASSLVAHNEQFF
TRBV5-1	TRBD1	TRBJ1-1	.	TGCGCCAGCAGCGGGACAGGGGCTGTGAACACTGAAGCTTTCTTT	CASSGTGAVNTEAFF
TRBV7-8	.	TRBJ1-1	.	TGTGCCAGCAGCCCAAATACAGCCACTTGGATGAACACTGAAGCTTTCTTT	CASSPNTATWMNTEAFF
TRBV27	TRBD2	TRBJ2-7	.	TGTGCCAGCAGTGACCGGGGGGGGACCTACGAGCAGTACTTC	CASSDRGGTYEQYF
TRBV18	.	TRBJ1-1	.	TGTGCCAGCTCATCGGACTCAAGCCGGTGGGAAGCTTTCTTT	CASSSDSSRWEAFF
TRBV19	TRBD1	TRBJ1-6	once	TGTGCCAGTAGCGGAAACAGGGGCAAGGGTTCACCCCTCCACTTT	CASSGNRGKGSPLHF
TRBV4-1	.	TRBJ2-1	.	TGCGCCAGCAGCCGCACGACGGACTTAAGCTCCTACAATGAGCAGTTCTTC	CASSRTTDLSSYNEQFF